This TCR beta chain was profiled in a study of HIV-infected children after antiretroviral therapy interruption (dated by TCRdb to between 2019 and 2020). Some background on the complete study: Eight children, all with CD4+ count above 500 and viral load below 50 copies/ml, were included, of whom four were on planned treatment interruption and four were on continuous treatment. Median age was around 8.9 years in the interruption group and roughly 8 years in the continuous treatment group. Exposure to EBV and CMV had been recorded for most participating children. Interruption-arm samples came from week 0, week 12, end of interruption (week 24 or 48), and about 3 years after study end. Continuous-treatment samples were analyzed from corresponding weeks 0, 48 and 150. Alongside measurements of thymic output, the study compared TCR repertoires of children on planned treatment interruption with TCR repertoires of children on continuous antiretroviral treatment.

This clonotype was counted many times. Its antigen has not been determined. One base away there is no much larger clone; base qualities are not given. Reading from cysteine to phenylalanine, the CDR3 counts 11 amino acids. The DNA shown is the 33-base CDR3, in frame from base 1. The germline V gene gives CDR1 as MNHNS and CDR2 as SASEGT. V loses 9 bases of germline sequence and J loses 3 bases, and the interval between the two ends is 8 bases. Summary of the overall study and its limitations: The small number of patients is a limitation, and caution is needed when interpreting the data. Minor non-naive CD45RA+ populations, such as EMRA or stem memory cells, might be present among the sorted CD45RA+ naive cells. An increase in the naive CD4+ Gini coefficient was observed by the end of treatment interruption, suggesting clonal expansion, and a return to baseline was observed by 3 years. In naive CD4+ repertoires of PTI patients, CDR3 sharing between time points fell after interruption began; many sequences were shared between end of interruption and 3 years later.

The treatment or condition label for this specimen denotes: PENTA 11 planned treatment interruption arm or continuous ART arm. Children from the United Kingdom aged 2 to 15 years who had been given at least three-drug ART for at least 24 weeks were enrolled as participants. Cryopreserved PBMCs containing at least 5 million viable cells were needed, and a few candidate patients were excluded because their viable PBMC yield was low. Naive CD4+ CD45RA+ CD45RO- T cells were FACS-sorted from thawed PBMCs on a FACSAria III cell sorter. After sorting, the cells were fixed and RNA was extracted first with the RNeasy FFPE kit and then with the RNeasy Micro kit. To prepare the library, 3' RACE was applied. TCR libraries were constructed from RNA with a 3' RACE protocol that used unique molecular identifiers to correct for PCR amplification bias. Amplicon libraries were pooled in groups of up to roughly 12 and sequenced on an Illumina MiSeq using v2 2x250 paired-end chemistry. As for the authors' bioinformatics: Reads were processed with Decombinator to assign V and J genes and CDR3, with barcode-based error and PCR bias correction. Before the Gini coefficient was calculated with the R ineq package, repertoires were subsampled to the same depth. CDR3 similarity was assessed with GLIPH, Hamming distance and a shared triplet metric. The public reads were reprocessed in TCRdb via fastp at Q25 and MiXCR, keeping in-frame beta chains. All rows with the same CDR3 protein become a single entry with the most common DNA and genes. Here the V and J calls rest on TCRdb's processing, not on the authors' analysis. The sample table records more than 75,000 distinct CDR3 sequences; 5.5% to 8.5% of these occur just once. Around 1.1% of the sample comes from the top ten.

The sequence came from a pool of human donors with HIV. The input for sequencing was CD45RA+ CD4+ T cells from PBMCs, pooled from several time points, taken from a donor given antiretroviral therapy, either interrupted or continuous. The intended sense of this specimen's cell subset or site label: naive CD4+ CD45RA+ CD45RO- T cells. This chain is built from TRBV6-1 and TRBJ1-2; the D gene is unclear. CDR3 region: CASMLDYGYTF. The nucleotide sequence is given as TGTGCCAGTATGTTGGACTATGGCTACACCTTC.